What follows are 11 T cell receptor beta chains derived from one specimen sequenced in a study of beta chain features in type 1 diabetes. The sequenced template was cDNA made from the entire isolated RNA. Sequenced by immunoSEQ multiplex PCR; TCRdb stores in-frame clones only, minus some. The sample lists fewer than 350,000 clones, 7.5% to 9.5% occurring once. Sequences were obtained from central memory CD4+ T cells from blood. The receptor source for this set is a woman between 18 and 29 years old in good health.

The sample holds a few counts of this clone. The chain employs TRBV4-1 and TRBJ2-3, with 7 bases identical to TRBD2. The V gene's germline CDR1 is MGHRA and CDR2 YSYEKL. This CDR3 comprises 17 residues. V trimming: 3 bases; J trimming: 9 bases; junction bases outside the gene matches: 18. CDR3 amino acids: CASSHKVFGTKAPTQYF. Here the CDR3 DNA reads TGCGCCAGCAGCCATAAGGTATTCGGGACTAAGGCCCCCACGCAGTATTTT.

This chain connects TRBV7-2 to TRBJ2-2; no reliable D call. CDR1 and CDR2 (germline): SGHTA, FQGNSA. The CDR3 spans 14 residues. Trimming removed 1 base from V and 6 bases from J, with 9 bases in between. CDR3 in amino acids: CASSLGALPGELFF. CDR3 DNA: TGTGCCAGCAGCTTAGGAGCCCTCCCCGGGGAGCTGTTTTTT.

J is TRBJ1-1 and V is TRBV19, with D perhaps TRBD1 (5 bases). Trimming removed 3 bases from V and 5 bases from J, with 10 bases in between. Per germline, CDR1 LNHDA and CDR2 SQIVND (reference sequence). The CDR3 has 13 residues. The CDR3 here is CASSIFRGTEAFF. The DNA for the CDR3 is TGTGCCAGTAGTATCTTCCGGGGGACTGAAGCTTTCTTT.

This chain links TRBV9 with TRBJ2-2, with D possibly matching TRBD1 (6 bases). There are 17 residues in the CDR3. Looked up from germline, CDR1 is SGDLS and CDR2 is YYNGEE. V lost 1 base and J lost 0, with 13 bases in between. The CDR3 DNA reads as TGTGCCAGCAGCGTACGTACCGGGACAACGAACACCGGGGAGCTGTTTTTT. It yields the protein CASSVRTGTTNTGELFF.

This clone appeared many times. The rearrangement uses TRBV14 and TRBJ2-7, with 8 bases aligning to TRBD2. The V gene end was trimmed by 1 base and the J gene end by 6 bases; junction bases not matched to a gene: 8. CDR1 and CDR2 (germline): SGHDN, FVKESK. The CDR3 contains 15 residues. This CDR3 reads CASSQGLGRVAEQYF. The CDR3 DNA reads TGTGCCAGCAGCCAAGGGCTCGGGAGGGTGGCCGAGCAGTACTTC.

In this sample, this clone turned up a few times. The rearrangement links TRBV4-2 to TRBJ1-2; TRBD1 agrees at 9 bases. V shed 5 bases, J shed 3 bases, and the junction held 7 bases outside the gene matches. CDR1 and CDR2 from the germline V gene are LGHNA and YNFKEQ. The CDR3 length is 15 residues. This chain's CDR3 is CASSFRRQGDYGYTF. The CDR3 DNA reads as TGTGCCAGCAGCTTCCGGCGACAGGGGGACTATGGCTACACCTTC.

This clone was detected a few times. The chain carries TRBV7-8 and TRBJ1-1, with 12 bases lining up with TRBD1. With V trimmed by 4 bases and J by 2 bases, 11 bases remained unmatched. Germline values: CDR1 SGHVS, CDR2 FQNEAQ. The CDR3 is made up of 18 amino acids. CDR3 protein: CASSSALGTGGANTEAFF. The CDR3 nucleotides read TGTGCCAGCAGCTCAGCTCTCGGGACAGGGGGCGCCAACACTGAAGCTTTCTTT.

This clone was observed a few times. The rearrangement uses TRBV7-2 and TRBJ2-1; D is perhaps TRBD2 (6 bases). V was pared by 5 bases and J by 0 bases, with 14 bases between. CDR3 size: 16 residues. CDR1 SGHTA and CDR2 FQGNSA come from the germline V gene. CDR3 sequence: CASSPFRGNSYNEQFF. The CDR3 DNA reads TGTGCCAGCAGCCCGTTCCGGGGGAACTCCTACAATGAGCAGTTCTTC.

In this sample, this clone turned up many times. The V and J genes are TRBV7-2 and TRBJ2-7, with D uncertain. Trimming removed 1 base at V and 4 bases at J, with 8 bases between. The CDR3 has 13 residues. Germline V gene sequence: CDR1 SGHTA, CDR2 FQGNSA. The DNA for the CDR3 is TGTGCCAGCAGCTTAGTCACTCAATACGAGCAGTACTTC. This codes for CASSLVTQYEQYF.

This chain connects TRBV6-5 to TRBJ1-2; the D gene is possibly TRBD1 (6 bases). The CDR3 has 14 residues. The germline CDR1 and CDR2 sequences are MNHEY and SVGAGI. Trimming cost V 2 bases and J 4 bases, with 11 bases left between them. The CDR3 loop is CASSYLQGRYGYTF. The CDR3 nucleotides read TGTGCCAGCAGTTACCTACAGGGTCGCTATGGCTACACCTTC.

This clone occurred a few times. The CDR3 DNA follows: TGTGCCAGCAGCGAGGGGCCGGGGGCCTACCAGTACTTC. As protein: CASSEGPGAYQYF. The rearrangement links TRBV9 to TRBJ2-7; D tentatively reads TRBD1 or TRBD2 (6 bases each). Per germline, CDR1 SGDLS and CDR2 YYNGEE. Trimming removed 3 bases from V and 10 bases from J, with 17 bases in between. This CDR3 is built from 13 residues.